Below, one TCR beta chain is given with its context. This sample is part of a study of blood T cell repertoires in COVID-19. Overall study context: The United States, Italy and Spain supplied acute and convalescent COVID-19 samples.

Source study methods: Quantification of nucleated cells was approximated via reference gene primer amplification. Generated by immunoSEQ multiplex PCR, the TCRdb table keeps only in-frame clones and is missing some. The DNA was the basis for D and trimming; V, J and clone size are from that table. This sample has under 200,000 clones; around 85% occur once, and the top ten carry approximately 1.3%. Sequencing used peripheral blood. This receptor was taken from a man aged 55 to 70 who had recovered from COVID-19.

The CDR3 DNA is TGCGCCAGCAGCCAAGATTGGCGGGGCAACACAGATACGCAGTATTTT. Translating gives CASSQDWRGNTDTQYF. The chain has TRBV4-3 and TRBJ2-3; a possible D gene is TRBD2 (6 bases). Trimming shortened V by 0 bases and J by 2 bases, and 12 bases separated the two germline ends. Germline CDR1 and CDR2: LGHNA and YSLEER. The CDR3 loop spans 16 amino acids.